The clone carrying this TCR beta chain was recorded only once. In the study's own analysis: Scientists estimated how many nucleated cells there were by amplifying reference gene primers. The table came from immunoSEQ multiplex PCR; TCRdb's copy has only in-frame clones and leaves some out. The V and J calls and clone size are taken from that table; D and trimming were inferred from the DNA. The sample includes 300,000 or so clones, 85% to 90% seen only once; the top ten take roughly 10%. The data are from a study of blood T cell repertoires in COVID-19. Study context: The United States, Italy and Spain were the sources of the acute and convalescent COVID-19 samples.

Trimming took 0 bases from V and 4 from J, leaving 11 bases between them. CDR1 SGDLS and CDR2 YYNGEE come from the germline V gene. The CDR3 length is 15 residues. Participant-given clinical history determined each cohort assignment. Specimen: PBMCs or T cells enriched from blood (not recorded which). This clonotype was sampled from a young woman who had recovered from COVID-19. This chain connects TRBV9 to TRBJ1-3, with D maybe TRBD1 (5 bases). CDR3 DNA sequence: TGTGCCAGCAGCGTAGATACAGGTCCCGGAAACACCATATATTTT. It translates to CASSVDTGPGNTIYF. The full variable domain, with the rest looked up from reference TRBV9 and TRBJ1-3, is DSGVTQTPKHLITATGQRVTLRCSPRSGDLSVYWYQQSLDQGLQFLIQYYNGEERAKGNILERFSAQQFPDLHSELNLSSLELGDSALYFCASSVDTGPGNTIYFGEGSWLTVV.